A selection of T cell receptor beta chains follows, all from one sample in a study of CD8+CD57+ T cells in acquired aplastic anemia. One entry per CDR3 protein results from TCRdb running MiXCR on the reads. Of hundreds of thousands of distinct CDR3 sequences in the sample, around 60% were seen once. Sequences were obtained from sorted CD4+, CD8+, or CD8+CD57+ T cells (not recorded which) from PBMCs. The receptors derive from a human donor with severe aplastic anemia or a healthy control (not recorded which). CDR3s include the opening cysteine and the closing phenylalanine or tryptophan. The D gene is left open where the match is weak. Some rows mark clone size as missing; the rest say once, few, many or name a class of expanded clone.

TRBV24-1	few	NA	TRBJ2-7	TGTGCCACCAGTGATTTGGATGAGCAGTACTTC	CATSDLDEQYF
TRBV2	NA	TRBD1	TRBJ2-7	TGTGCCAGCAGTGTCGAACAGGGGGCTGGCGAGCAGTACTTC	CASSVEQGAGEQYF
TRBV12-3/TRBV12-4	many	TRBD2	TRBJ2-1	TGTGCCAGCAGTTACCGGGACTACCACAATGAGCAGTTCTTC	CASSYRDYHNEQFF
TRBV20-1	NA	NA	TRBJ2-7	TGCAGTGCTAGATCGTCGCCCCTGTTAGGCTACGAGCAGTACTTC	CSARSSPLLGYEQYF
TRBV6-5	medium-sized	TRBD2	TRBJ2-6	TGTGCCAGCAGTAGCGGGGGGGCTGGGGCCAACGTCCTGACTTTC	CASSSGGAGANVLTF
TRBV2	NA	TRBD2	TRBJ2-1	TGCGCCAGCAGAGGAAGCGGGGGGGCCCAGCATGAGCAGTTCTTC	CASRGSGGAQHEQFF
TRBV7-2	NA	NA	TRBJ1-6	TGTGCCAGCAGCTTAGACATGTTTTCACCCCTCCACTTT	CASSLDMFSPLHF
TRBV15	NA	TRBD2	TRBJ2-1	TGTGCCAGCAGTGATTCTAGCGGTTACAATGAGCAGTTCTTC	CASSDSSGYNEQFF
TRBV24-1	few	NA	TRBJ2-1	TGTGCCACACAGCGGGCAGGGTACAATGAGCAGTTCTTC	CATQRAGYNEQFF
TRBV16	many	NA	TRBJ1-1	TGTGCCAGCAGCCAATCAGGGCAGGGGATATCTGAAGCTTTCTTT	CASSQSGQGISEAFF
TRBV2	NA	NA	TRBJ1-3	TGTGCCAGCAGTGCCTACACTGGAAACACCATACATTTT	CASSAYTGNTIHF
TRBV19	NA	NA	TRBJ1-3	TGTGCCAGTAGTATGTGGGGGTCTGGAAACACCATATATTTT	CASSMWGSGNTIYF
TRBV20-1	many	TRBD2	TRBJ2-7	TGCAGTGCTAGTCCGGCTACTAAGCGGGGGAGCTCCTACGAGCAGTACTTC	CSASPATKRGSSYEQYF
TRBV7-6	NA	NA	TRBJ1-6	TGTGCCAGCAGCTTAGCCGCGGGGGGTTCACCCCTCCACTTT	CASSLAAGGSPLHF
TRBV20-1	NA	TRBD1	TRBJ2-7	TGCAGCCCCTTCGGGGGACAGGGGCACGAGCAGTACTTC	CSPFGGQGHEQYF
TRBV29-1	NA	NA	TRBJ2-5	TGCAGCGGAAGGGAGACCCAGTACTTC	CSGRETQYF
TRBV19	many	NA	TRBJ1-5	TGTGCCAGTAGCTCCGTGACAGGCGTGAGCAATCAGCCCCAGCATTTT	CASSSVTGVSNQPQHF
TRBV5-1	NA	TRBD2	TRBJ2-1	TGCGCCAGCAGCTTGGGAAGCGGGGGGGCTTGGGGTGAGCAGTTCTTC	CASSLGSGGAWGEQFF
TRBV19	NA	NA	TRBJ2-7	TGTGCCAGTAGTGTGGACAGCGCCTACGAGCAGTACTTC	CASSVDSAYEQYF
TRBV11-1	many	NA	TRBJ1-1	TGTGCCAGCAGCGCTCGAACAGGGAGCACTGAAGCTTTCTTT	CASSARTGSTEAFF
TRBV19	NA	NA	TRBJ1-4	TGTGCCAGTAGGACGGGGCACCTCCCAACTAATGAAAAACTGTTTTTT	CASRTGHLPTNEKLFF
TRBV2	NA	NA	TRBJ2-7	TGTGCCAGCAGGTACTCAGCCCCCTACGAGCAGTACTTC	CASRYSAPYEQYF
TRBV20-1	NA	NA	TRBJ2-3	TGCAGTGCTCCCGGGGCCAGCACAGATACGCAGTATTTT	CSAPGASTDTQYF
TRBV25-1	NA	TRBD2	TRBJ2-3	TGTGCCAGCAGTGAAAGACTAGCGGGGGGTCTCGGTACGCAGTATTTT	CASSERLAGGLGTQYF
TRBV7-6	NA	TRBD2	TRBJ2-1	TGTGCCAGCGACTATCCCCGGGCGGGGGGGCCTCGATCCAATGAGCAGTTCTTC	CASDYPRAGGPRSNEQFF
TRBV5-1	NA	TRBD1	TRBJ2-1	TGCGCCAGCACCTTAAGGACAGGGGAAGCCAATGAGCAGTTCTTC	CASTLRTGEANEQFF
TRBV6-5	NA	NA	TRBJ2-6	TGTGCCAGCAGTTACGCCCTCTCTGGGGCCAACGTCCTGACTTTC	CASSYALSGANVLTF
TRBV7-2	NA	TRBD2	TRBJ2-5	TGTGCCAGCAGCTCCTTGAGAGCGGGGGGGTCCGACTTC	CASSSLRAGGSDF
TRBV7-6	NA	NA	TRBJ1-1	TGTGCCAGCAGCTTATTAATTTTAGGCAACACTGAAGCTTTCTTT	CASSLLILGNTEAFF
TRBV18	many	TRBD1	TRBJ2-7	TGTGCCAGCTCACCTATGACAGGGAACTCCTACGAGCAGTACTTC	CASSPMTGNSYEQYF
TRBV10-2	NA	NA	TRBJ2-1	TGCGCCAGCAGTGATAAGGACTTCACGGTCTCCTACAATGAGCAGTTCTTC	CASSDKDFTVSYNEQFF
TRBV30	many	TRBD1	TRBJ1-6	TGTGCCTGGGGGACAGGGGGCACCCATAATTCACCCCTCCACTTT	CAWGTGGTHNSPLHF
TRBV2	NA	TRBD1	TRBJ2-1	TGTGCCAGCATACGCCAGGGGGCGTACAATGAGCAGTTCTTC	CASIRQGAYNEQFF
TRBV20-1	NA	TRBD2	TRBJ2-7	TGCAGTGCTAGAATATTAGCGGGGGCCTACGAGCAGTACTTC	CSARILAGAYEQYF
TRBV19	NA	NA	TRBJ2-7	TGTGCCAGTAGTACGGTAGGTATCGGCGAGCAGTACTTC	CASSTVGIGEQYF
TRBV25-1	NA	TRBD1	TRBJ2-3	TGTGCCAGCAGTGGGACAGGGGGAGAAGATACGCAGTATTTT	CASSGTGGEDTQYF
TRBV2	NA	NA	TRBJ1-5	TGTGCCAGCAGTGAAGTTAGCAATCAGCCCCAGCATTTT	CASSEVSNQPQHF
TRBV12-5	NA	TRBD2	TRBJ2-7	TGTGCTAGTGGTTTGGAACTAGCGGGAAATTACGAGCAGTACTTC	CASGLELAGNYEQYF
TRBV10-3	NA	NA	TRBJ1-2	TGTGCCGGCTGGGGGGGAGCTGGCTACACCTTC	CAGWGGAGYTF
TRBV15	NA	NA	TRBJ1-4	TGTGCCACCAGCAGAGATTACGGATCTAATGAAAAACTGTTTTTT	CATSRDYGSNEKLFF
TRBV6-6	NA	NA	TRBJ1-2	TGTGCCAGCAGTTACCAAAGGACAGCCAGCTATGGCTACACCTTC	CASSYQRTASYGYTF
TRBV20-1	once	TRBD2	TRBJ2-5	TGCAGTGCTGGGGGGGGGGTGGAGACCCAGTACTTC	CSAGGGVETQYF
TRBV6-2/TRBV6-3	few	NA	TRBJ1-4	TGTGCCAGCAGCTACGGGGGGGCCAGTAATGAAAAACTGTTTTTT	CASSYGGASNEKLFF
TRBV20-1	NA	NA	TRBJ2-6	TGCAGTGCCCCAACCACGGCCAACGTCCTGACTTTC	CSAPTTANVLTF
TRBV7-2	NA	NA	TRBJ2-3	TGTGCCAGCAGCTCTCCCGGTAGCACAGATACGCAGTATTTT	CASSSPGSTDTQYF
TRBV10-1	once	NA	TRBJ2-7	TGCGCCAGCAGTGAATTAAAGGGGCCCTCCTACGAGCAGTACTTC	CASSELKGPSYEQYF
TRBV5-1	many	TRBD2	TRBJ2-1	TGCGCCAGCAGCTTACTAGCGTCTAGCTCCTACAATGAGCAGTTCTTC	CASSLLASSSYNEQFF
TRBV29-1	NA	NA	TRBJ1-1	TGCAGCGCCGGTCGGCAGGGCACTGAAGCTTTCTTT	CSAGRQGTEAFF
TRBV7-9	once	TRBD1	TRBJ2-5	TGTGCCTCGGTGCGGACAGGAGTTGGGGAGACCCAGTACTTC	CASVRTGVGETQYF